This TCR beta chain was sequenced in a study of blood T cell repertoires in COVID-19. Study information: Sites in the United States, Italy and Spain provided acute and convalescent COVID-19 samples. T cells, B-cell-depleted T cells, or PBMCs supplied cDNA or gDNA.

This clone was counted only a few times. In the original processing: Reference gene primer amplification in the assay estimated nucleated cell counts. TCRdb keeps only in-frame clones here, not all; method: immunoSEQ multiplex PCR. V and J calls and clone size are those listed in that table; D and trimming were worked out from the DNA. Of some 250,000 clones in the sample, roughly 90% were seen once. Germline lookup yields CDR1 SSHAT and CDR2 FNYEAQ (reference sequence). V dropped 5 bases and J dropped 0; count of bases not matched to a gene: 9. The CDR3 sequence is 17 residues long. Input material: peripheral blood. This rearrangement joins TRBV7-7 to TRBJ2-2, with 7 bases matching TRBD2. This receptor was taken from a man between 60 and 70 years old who had recovered from COVID-19. The CDR3 loop reads CASSRGTTWSNTGELFF. CDR3 nucleotides: TGTGCCAGCAGCCGAGGGACTACCTGGTCGAACACCGGGGAGCTGTTTTTT. Using reference TRBV7-7 and TRBJ2-2 for the parts outside the CDR3, the full variable domain is GAGVSQSPRYKVTKRGQDVTLRCDPISSHATLYWYQQALGQGPEFLTYFNYEAQPDKSGLPSDRFSAERPEGSISTLTIQRTEQRDSAMYRCASSRGTTWSNTGELFFGEGSRLTVL.